The clone carrying this TCR beta chain appeared a few times. Its specificity is unknown. The data originate from a study of blood T cells in healthy people across ages. Study results and caveats: PBMCs that were unsorted prevented a conclusive naive versus antigen-experienced comparison.

Peripheral blood from each donor was collected in a volume of 9.5 to 10 milliliters. Alongside a J-beta primer mix, a sample-barcoded 5' primer served in a second PCR lasting roughly 7 to 11 cycles. Each CDR3 protein gets one entry after TCRdb re-called the 5' RACE reads with MiXCR. The profile shows about 900,000 distinct CDR3 sequences, around 46% of them singletons. Germline assignment: CDR1 DFQATT and CDR2 SNEGSKA (reference sequence). The ends were cut back, 5 bases at V and 4 bases at J, with 24 bases in the middle. The CDR3 has 16 amino acids. The sample taken for sequencing was blood. The TCR was taken from a man aged 30-40 years in good health. The chain is built from TRBV20-1 and TRBJ2-7; possibly TRBD2 for D (6 bases). For the CDR3, the DNA is TGCAGTGCTCTTCTATTAAGGGGACTCTCACAATACGAGCAGTACTTC. As protein: CSALLLRGLSQYEQYF.